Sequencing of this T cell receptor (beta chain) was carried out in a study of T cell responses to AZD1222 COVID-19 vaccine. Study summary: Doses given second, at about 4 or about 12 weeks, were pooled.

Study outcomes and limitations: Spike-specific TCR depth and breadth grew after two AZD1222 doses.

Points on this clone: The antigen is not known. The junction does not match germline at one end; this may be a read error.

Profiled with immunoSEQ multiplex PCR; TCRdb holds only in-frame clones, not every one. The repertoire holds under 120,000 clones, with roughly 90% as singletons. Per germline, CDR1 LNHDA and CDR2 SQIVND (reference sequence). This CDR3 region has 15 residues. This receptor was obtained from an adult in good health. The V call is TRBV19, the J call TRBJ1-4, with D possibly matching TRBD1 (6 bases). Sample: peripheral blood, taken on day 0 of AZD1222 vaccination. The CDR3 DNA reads TGTGCCAGTAGTATACGACAGGCAACTACTGAAAAACTGTTTTTT. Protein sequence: CASSIRQATTEKLFF.